A selection of T cell receptor beta chains follows, all from one sample in a study of shared clonotypes between healthy human individuals. Measured with immunoSEQ multiplex PCR; TCRdb has only the in-frame clones, and not every one. The sample has about 1 million clones, about 75% seen once. Sequenced sample: memory CD4+ T cells sorted from blood. All receptors derive from a man aged 18-30 years in good health. Each CDR3 is given with its conserved first and last residue. The D gene is left open where the match is weak. The size field is filled for only some rows; it gives once, few, many or a size class.

length: 14; size: NA; D: NA; J: TRBJ1-1; V: TRBV5-1; CDR3: CASSSTGMNTEAFF; DNA: TGCGCCAGCAGCTCTACAGGGATGAACACTGAAGCTTTCTTT
length: 14; size: NA; D: NA; J: TRBJ1-5; V: TRBV30; CDR3: CAWGGQPGNQPQHF; DNA: TGTGCCTGGGGGGGACAACCAGGCAATCAGCCCCAGCATTTT
length: 15; size: NA; D: NA; J: TRBJ2-3; V: TRBV10-3; CDR3: CAISVGGASTDTQYF; DNA: TGTGCCATCTCCGTCGGGGGCGCTAGCACAGATACGCAGTATTTT
length: 19; size: NA; D: TRBD2; J: TRBJ2-4; V: TRBV7-9; CDR3: CASSLGLAGGPLAKNIQYF; DNA: TGTGCCAGCAGCTTGGGTCTAGCGGGGGGGCCGCTAGCCAAAAACATTCAGTACTTC
length: 14; size: NA; D: NA; J: TRBJ2-2; V: TRBV2; CDR3: CASGRQANTGELFF; DNA: TGTGCCAGCGGCAGGCAAGCGAACACCGGGGAGCTGTTTTTT
length: 13; size: NA; D: NA; J: TRBJ2-1; V: TRBV6-1; CDR3: CATYLWGVGEQFF; DNA: TGTGCCACCTACCTTTGGGGGGTCGGTGAGCAGTTCTTC
length: 16; size: NA; D: NA; J: TRBJ1-2; V: TRBV7-2; CDR3: CASSSDSTRGKDGYTF; DNA: TGTGCCAGCAGCTCTGATAGCACTAGGGGGAAAGATGGCTACACCTTC
length: 16; size: NA; D: TRBD2; J: TRBJ2-1; V: TRBV5-6; CDR3: CASSPEGTSSYNEQFF; DNA: TGTGCCAGCAGCCCCGAGGGGACTAGCAGCTACAATGAGCAGTTCTTC
length: 15; size: NA; D: NA; J: TRBJ1-6; V: TRBV5-5; CDR3: CASSSAPRSDSPLHF; DNA: TGTGCCAGCAGCTCCGCCCCGAGGTCGGATTCACCCCTCCACTTT
length: 11; size: many; D: NA; J: TRBJ1-1; V: TRBV19; CDR3: CASKEGIEAFF; DNA: TGTGCCAGTAAAGAGGGGATTGAAGCTTTCTTT
length: 14; size: NA; D: NA; J: TRBJ1-3; V: TRBV6-1; CDR3: CASSLRESGNTIYF; DNA: TGTGCCAGCAGTCTCCGGGAATCTGGAAACACCATATATTTT
length: 12; size: NA; D: NA; J: TRBJ2-7; V: TRBV11-2; CDR3: CASGRVMGEQYF; DNA: TGTGCCAGTGGAAGAGTAATGGGCGAGCAGTACTTC
length: 15; size: NA; D: TRBD2; J: TRBJ2-3; V: TRBV6-5; CDR3: CASRPGTSPADTQYF; DNA: TGTGCCAGCAGACCCGGGACTAGTCCGGCAGATACGCAGTATTTT
length: 16; size: NA; D: NA; J: TRBJ1-2; V: TRBV6-1; CDR3: CASSEAGRASNYGYTF; DNA: TGTGCCAGCAGTGAAGCCGGTCGGGCCTCTAACTATGGCTACACCTTC
length: 15; size: NA; D: TRBD1; J: TRBJ2-7; V: TRBV2; CDR3: CASRGDRGMAYEQYF; DNA: TGTGCCAGCAGGGGGGACAGGGGGATGGCCTACGAGCAGTACTTC
length: 12; size: NA; D: NA; J: TRBJ2-3; V: TRBV30; CDR3: CAWNGGEDTQYF; DNA: TGTGCCTGGAACGGGGGTGAAGATACGCAGTATTTT
length: 12; size: NA; D: NA; J: TRBJ2-7; V: TRBV7-8; CDR3: CASSHGGRGEYF; DNA: TGTGCCAGCAGCCACGGGGGCAGGGGCGAGTACTTC
length: 13; size: NA; D: NA; J: TRBJ1-1; V: TRBV10-3; CDR3: CAITPIRGTEAFF; DNA: TGTGCCATCACTCCTATTCGGGGCACGGAAGCTTTCTTT
length: 15; size: NA; D: NA; J: TRBJ1-4; V: TRBV30; CDR3: CAWSVLTGSNEKLFF; DNA: TGTGCCTGGAGTGTATTAACGGGGTCTAATGAAAAACTGTTTTTT
length: 15; size: NA; D: TRBD1; J: TRBJ2-7; V: TRBV5-1; CDR3: CASSHENRGIYEQYF; DNA: TGCGCCAGCAGTCACGAGAACAGGGGGATTTACGAGCAGTACTTC
length: 14; size: NA; D: TRBD1; J: TRBJ1-2; V: TRBV12-5; CDR3: CASGLARQGGGYTF; DNA: TGTGCTAGTGGTTTGGCACGACAGGGGGGTGGCTACACCTTC
length: 13; size: few; D: NA; J: TRBJ1-1; V: TRBV5-1; CDR3: CASSLGGPGRAFF; DNA: TGCGCCAGCAGCTTGGGGGGCCCAGGGAGAGCTTTCTTT
length: 13; size: few; D: NA; J: TRBJ1-1; V: TRBV7-9; CDR3: CASGNRENTEAFF; DNA: TGTGCCAGCGGAAACAGGGAGAACACTGAAGCTTTCTTT
length: 14; size: NA; D: NA; J: TRBJ2-5; V: TRBV11-1; CDR3: CASTEDPRGETQYF; DNA: TGTGCCAGCACCGAAGACCCCCGGGGGGAGACCCAGTACTTC
length: 14; size: NA; D: TRBD1; J: TRBJ2-2; V: TRBV6-1; CDR3: CASRQGALTGELFF; DNA: TGTGCCAGTCGACAGGGGGCCTTGACCGGGGAGCTGTTTTTT
length: 16; size: few; D: TRBD2; J: TRBJ2-1; V: TRBV9; CDR3: CASSVVGGGAFNEQFF; DNA: TGTGCCAGCAGCGTAGTTGGCGGGGGGGCTTTCAATGAGCAGTTCTTC
length: 17; size: NA; D: TRBD2; J: TRBJ2-4; V: TRBV4-3; CDR3: CASSQDIREGRLNIQYF; DNA: TGCGCCAGCAGCCAAGATATACGGGAGGGCCGCCTAAACATTCAGTACTTC